The 30 T cell receptor beta chains reported below all come from one sample, sequenced in a study of blood T cell repertoires in COVID-19. Clones were read by immunoSEQ multiplex PCR, and TCRdb kept only the in-frame ones, dropping some. The table shows approximately 200,000 clones, with about 95% occurring only once. The sample consisted of peripheral blood. These receptors were taken from a man aged 25 to 45 with COVID-19, enrolled during active disease.

V is TRBV6-5 and J is TRBJ1-1; no reliable D call. The CDR3 runs to 14 residues. Germline-derived CDR1 and CDR2 are MNHEY and SVGAGI. V gave up 4 bases and J gave up 1 base, with 10 bases separating them. In nucleotides, the CDR3 is TGTGCCAGCAGTTTTTCAACATCGAACACTGAAGCTTTCTTT. It translates to CASSFSTSNTEAFF.

The gene calls are TRBV6-5 and TRBJ2-5; 7 bases map to TRBD1. The V gene's germline CDR1 is MNHEY and CDR2 SVGAGI. With V trimmed by 0 bases and J by 5 bases, 6 bases remained unmatched. The CDR3 covers 15 residues. The CDR3 coding sequence is TGTGCCAGCAGTTACTCGGGGCAGGGGGTTGAGACCCAGTACTTC. Protein: CASSYSGQGVETQYF.

The chain couples TRBV29-1 to TRBJ2-3, with TRBD2 identical over 7 bases. Germline-derived CDR1 and CDR2 are SQVTM and ANQGSEA. V lost 0 bases, J lost 0 bases, and 3 bases stayed unmatched. The CDR3 covers 15 residues. DNA of the CDR3: TGCAGCGTTGAAGATTCCGGGGGGAGCACAGATACGCAGTATTTT. Its protein is CSVEDSGGSTDTQYF.

This clone was seen just once. V is TRBV12-3 or TRBV12-4 and J is TRBJ1-1; the match to TRBD1 covers 9 bases. V lost 6 bases and J lost 5; bases outside the gene matches: 4. The CDR3 has 13 amino acids. The DNA of the CDR3 is TGTGCCAGCAGCCCGGGACAGGGAACTGAAGCTTTCTTT. This encodes CASSPGQGTEAFF.

V gene TRBV6-6 combines with J gene TRBJ1-2; 7 bases line up with TRBD1. From germline, CDR1 is MNHNY and CDR2 SVGAGI (reference sequence). V lost 2 bases to trimming and J lost 3 bases; unmatched junction nucleotides: 6. CDR3 length equals 15 residues. CDR3 amino acids: CASSYQGQPYYGYTF. CDR3 DNA sequence: TGTGCCAGCAGTTACCAGGGACAGCCATACTATGGCTACACCTTC.

In this sample, this clone turned up once. The genes are TRBV23-1 and TRBJ2-3, with TRBD1 matching 10 bases. TRBV23-1 is an ORF for which the function is uncertain. Trimming cost V 2 bases and J 2 bases; bases outside gene matches: 7. This CDR3 spans 17 amino acids. In DNA, the CDR3 is TGCGCCAGCAGTCAACGGACAGGGGGGCGGGTCACAGATACGCAGTATTTT. Protein sequence: CASSQRTGGRVTDTQYF.

The chain couples TRBV6-6 to TRBJ1-4; tentative D call: TRBD1 (5 bases). V shed 5 bases and J shed 0 bases, with 10 bases lying between them. The CDR3 extends over 15 amino acids. Looked up from germline, CDR1 is MNHNY and CDR2 is SVGAGI (reference sequence). The CDR3 here is CASSPARATNEKLFF. The CDR3, as DNA: TGTGCCAGCAGTCCCGCCAGGGCAACTAATGAAAAACTGTTTTTT.

The J gene is TRBJ1-2, the V gene TRBV2; 8 positions match TRBD1. Looked up from germline, CDR1 is SNHLY and CDR2 is FYNNEI. The CDR3 contains 16 residues. V was clipped by 3 bases and J by 8 bases; unmatched bases: 14. The CDR3 loop reads CASSEERAGGAWGYTF. Here the CDR3 DNA reads TGTGCCAGCAGTGAGGAAAGGGCAGGGGGCGCTTGGGGCTACACCTTC.

V usage is TRBV11-1 and J usage is TRBJ1-4; 7 nucleotides agree with TRBD1. Germline V gene lookup returns CDR1 SGHAT and CDR2 FQDESV (reference sequence). With 6 bases clipped from V and 7 bases from J, the junction kept 8 bases outside the gene matches. CDR3 length: 14 residues. CDR3 DNA: TGTGCCAGCAGACCAACAGGGGTGGGTGAAAAACTGTTTTTT. As protein: CASRPTGVGEKLFF.

The chain couples TRBV4-1 to TRBJ1-4; 11 bases are shared with TRBD1. There are 21 residues in the CDR3. The germline gives CDR1 MGHRA, CDR2 YSYEKL. The trim removed 4 bases at V and 2 bases at J, leaving 18 bases unmatched. Here the CDR3 DNA reads TGCGCCAGCAGCCTCCCACTCCTGGCGGACAGGGGGCGGGATACTAATGAAAAACTGTTTTTT. This translates into CASSLPLLADRGRDTNEKLFF.

V is TRBV18 and J is TRBJ1-3; D ambiguous. V was cut by 4 bases and J by 0 bases, with 16 bases left in between. The CDR3 has 17 amino acids. The germline CDR1 and CDR2 sequences are KGHSH and LQKENI. In DNA form, the CDR3 reads TGTGCCAGCTCACAGTCCGCCCACACCTCCTCTGGAAACACCATATATTTT. It translates to CASSQSAHTSSGNTIYF. The variable domain in full, completed from reference TRBV18 and TRBJ1-3, reads NAGVMQNPRHLVRRRGQEARLRCSPMKGHSHVYWYRQLPEEGLKFMVYLQKENIIDESGMPKERFSAEFPKEGPSILRIQQVVRGDSAAYFCASSQSAHTSSGNTIYFGEGSWLTVV.

V gene TRBV5-1 combines with J gene TRBJ2-5; D is unclear. CDR3 length equals 13 residues. Between the trimmed V and J ends, which lost 3 bases and 7 bases, there was a span of 13 bases. Germline values: CDR1 SGHRS, CDR2 YFSETQ. CDR3 coding DNA: TGCGCCAGCAGCTCGCAAAACGGTCGGACCCAGTACTTC. This encodes CASSSQNGRTQYF.

The chain combines TRBV30 with TRBJ1-2, with a weak D call TRBD1 (6 bases). Germline CDR1 GTSNPN, CDR2 SVGIG (reference sequence). This CDR3 is 21 amino acids long. V was pared by 0 bases and J by 0 bases, with 29 bases between. This CDR3 reads CAWSVRFGQPELLHANYGYTF. CDR3 nucleotide sequence: TGTGCCTGGAGTGTACGATTCGGACAGCCCGAATTGCTACATGCTAACTATGGCTACACCTTC.

This clone has just one count. The chain is built from TRBV18 and TRBJ1-1; 10 nucleotides match TRBD1. Germline V gene lookup returns CDR1 KGHSH and CDR2 LQKENI. CDR3 length: 15 amino acids. J lost 3 bases, V lost 3 bases, and 4 bases had no gene match. CDR3 sequence: CASSPQGTGDTEAFF. In DNA form, the CDR3 reads TGTGCCAGCTCACCCCAAGGGACAGGGGACACTGAAGCTTTCTTT.

This rearrangement joins TRBV18 to TRBJ1-2; a weak D match, TRBD1 (5 bases). With 6 bases removed from V and 0 bases from J, the gap between germline ends came to 11 bases. In germline, CDR1 is KGHSH, CDR2 LQKENI. CDR3 length equals 14 residues. CDR3 loop: CASSDGGSNYGYTF. The DNA for the CDR3 is TGTGCCAGCTCCGATGGGGGGTCTAACTATGGCTACACCTTC.

The V and J genes are TRBV5-4 and TRBJ2-5, with TRBD1 matching over 9 bases. This CDR3 is 13 amino acids long. In germline, CDR1 is SGHNT, CDR2 YYREEE (reference sequence). J was trimmed by 4 bases and V by 3 bases; bases with no gene match: 1. The CDR3 loop reads CASSWGQGETQYF. The CDR3 DNA is TGTGCCAGCAGCTGGGGACAGGGAGAGACCCAGTACTTC. The full variable domain, its missing parts supplied by reference TRBV5-4 and TRBJ2-5, is ETGVTQSPTHLIKTRGQQVTLRCSSQSGHNTVSWYQQALGQGPQFIFQYYREEENGRGNFPPRFSGLQFPNYSSELNVNALELDDSALYLCASSWGQGETQYFGPGTRLLVL.

The chain joins TRBV18 to TRBJ1-1; D may be TRBD1 (6 bases). Looked up from germline, CDR1 is KGHSH and CDR2 is LQKENI. V lost 2 bases and J 6 bases, leaving 13 bases between the germline ends. The CDR3 spans 14 residues. The CDR3 region has the DNA TGTGCCAGCTCACCATCAGGGGTTTGGCCTGAAGCTTTCTTT. This codes for CASSPSGVWPEAFF.

V usage is TRBV6-5 and J usage is TRBJ1-3; 7 bases align to TRBD1. The length of the CDR3 is 15 residues. V was clipped by 4 bases and J by 8 bases; unmatched bases: 11. Germline-derived CDR1 and CDR2 are MNHEY and SVGAGI. The CDR3 DNA follows: TGTGCCAGCAGTTCCGCCCAGGGGGGTGTGTACACCATATATTTT. It codes for CASSSAQGGVYTIYF.

The chain combines TRBV14 with TRBJ1-2, with TRBD1 matching over 8 bases. Germline CDR1 SGHDN, CDR2 FVKESK. Germline trimming cut 0 bases from V and 3 bases from J; bases unmatched to any gene: 3. CDR3 length equals 15 residues. The CDR3 region has the DNA TGTGCCAGCAGCCAAGAGAACAGGGGGGACTATGGCTACACCTTC. It is translated as CASSQENRGDYGYTF.

The J gene is TRBJ2-2, the V gene TRBV14; D might be TRBD1 (5 bases). V lost 5 bases and J 2 bases, leaving 9 bases between the germline ends. CDR1 is SGHDN, CDR2 FVKESK, per germline. The CDR3 has 14 amino acids. The CDR3 DNA sequence: TGTGCCAGCAGCGTTGGACACAACACCGGGGAGCTGTTTTTT. Translation gives CASSVGHNTGELFF.

This chain joins TRBV5-6 and TRBJ2-5; 12 positions agree with TRBD2. The CDR3 runs to 18 residues. The germline gives CDR1 SGHDT, CDR2 YYEEEE. The junction had 10 bases not matched to a gene; V was cut back by 4 bases and J by 0 bases. The CDR3 coding sequence is TGTGCCAGCAGCCCGAGGGCTAGCGGGGGGGTTTACCAAGAGACCCAGTACTTC. Residues: CASSPRASGGVYQETQYF.

The chain uses TRBV3-1 (or the pseudogene TRBV3-2) and TRBJ1-1; the D is unclear. The CDR3 runs 12 residues. The germline CDR1 and CDR2 sequences are LGHDT and YNNKEL (reference sequence). With 0 bases removed from V and 13 bases from J, the gap between germline ends came to 12 bases. CDR3 sequence: CASSQDPTWVFF. The CDR3 DNA is TGTGCCAGCAGCCAAGATCCGACTTGGGTTTTCTTT.

V is TRBV7-9 and J is TRBJ1-1; 9 positions agree with TRBD1. The CDR3 contains 15 residues. V trimming: 4 bases; J trimming: 1 base; junction bases outside the gene matches: 4. Germline CDR1 SEHNR, CDR2 FQNEAQ (reference sequence). For the CDR3, the DNA is TGTGCCAGCAGCTGGCGGACAGGGGAGAACACTGAAGCTTTCTTT. As protein: CASSWRTGENTEAFF.

This CDR3 reads CASSSGGTGELFF. The CDR3 DNA is TGTGCCAGCAGTTCTGGCGGCACCGGGGAGCTGTTTTTT. The chain has TRBV6-2 or TRBV6-3 and TRBJ2-2, with D uncertain. The CDR3 has 13 amino acids. The germline V gene has CDR1 MNHEY and CDR2 SVGEGT. V lost 4 bases and J 4 bases, leaving 7 bases between the germline ends.

V and J are TRBV19 and TRBJ1-5; D gene unclear. The germline V and J ends were trimmed by 7 bases and 2 bases, with 27 bases remaining between them. The CDR3 loop spans 19 amino acids. Germline CDR1 is LNHDA and CDR2 is SQIVND (reference sequence). The CDR3 DNA reads TGTGCCAGTACCATAGGAGGAGGGAAGGTGCGGGAAGGCAATCAGCCCCAGCATTTT. Translation: CASTIGGGKVREGNQPQHF.

The rearrangement joins TRBV3-1 (or the pseudogene TRBV3-2) to TRBJ2-2; D is unresolved. Germline CDR1 is LGHDT and CDR2 is YNNKEL (reference sequence). Trimming stripped 6 bases from V and 3 bases from J, with 8 bases between. CDR3 length: 13 amino acids. The CDR3 loop is CASRRLDTGELFF. For the CDR3, the DNA is TGTGCCAGCAGGAGGCTAGACACCGGGGAGCTGTTTTTT.

In nucleotides, the CDR3 is TGCAGCGTTGACGAGGGGGCTACAGATACGCAGTATTTT. Translation gives CSVDEGATDTQYF. This chain links TRBV29-1 with TRBJ2-3, with 7 bases identical to TRBD1. CDR3 size: 13 residues. The V gene's germline CDR1 is SQVTM and CDR2 ANQGSEA. Trimming took 3 bases from V and 3 from J; bases not matched to a gene: 3.

The V and J genes are TRBV3-1 (or the pseudogene TRBV3-2) and TRBJ1-2; 8 nucleotides line up with TRBD1. CDR1 and CDR2 (germline): LGHDT, YNNKEL (reference sequence). The CDR3 is 14 residues long. J gave up 7 bases and V 4 bases, and 8 bases lay outside the gene matches. The CDR3 coding sequence is TGTGCCAGCAGCCTTGACAGGGGTATATTTGGCTACACCTTC. Translation gives CASSLDRGIFGYTF.

In its sample, this clone was seen once. This chain links TRBV4-1 with TRBJ2-3; 10 bases fit TRBD2. Germline values: CDR1 MGHRA, CDR2 YSYEKL. With 1 base clipped from V and 0 bases from J, the junction kept 10 bases outside the gene matches. The CDR3 runs to 19 residues. In DNA, the CDR3 is TGCGCCAGCAGCCAAGCGTTCGCAGCGGGGGGGCGAAGCACAGATACGCAGTATTTT. Translation gives CASSQAFAAGGRSTDTQYF.

The V call is TRBV30, the J call TRBJ2-3, with D perhaps TRBD2 (5 bases). The CDR3 consists of 13 residues. V lost 8 bases and J lost 1, with 13 bases in between. CDR1 is GTSNPN, CDR2 SVGIG, per germline (reference sequence). The CDR3 sequence is CARSPGGTDTQYF. The CDR3 DNA follows: TGTGCCCGTTCCCCCGGGGGCACAGATACGCAGTATTTT.